This T cell receptor beta chain stems from a study of regulatory T cells in long-lasting Graves disease. Germline CDR1 SGHAT, CDR2 FQNNGV. Trimming pared 5 bases from V and 2 bases from J, leaving 14 bases between. CDR3 length: 15 residues. Noted time point: persistent/refractory GD, antithyroid drugs over 5 years with positive TRAb. With RNA extracted from PBMCs as input, the TCR library was made. Through Arm-PCR of CDR3 regions and iRepertoire HTBI primers, TCR beta libraries were built. MiXCR, run by TCRdb on the multiplex PCR reads, gives a single entry per CDR3 protein. The table has 650,000 to 700,000 distinct CDR3 sequences, approximately 31% seen once.

The receptor comes from a female donor with Graves disease. The material sequenced was peripheral blood mononuclear cells (PBMCs), taken when the disease was refractory, from a patient treated with antithyroid drugs. This sequence joins TRBV11-2 and TRBJ2-3, with D maybe TRBD1 (6 bases). Here the CDR3 reads CASSLGQHYTDTQYF. CDR3 coding DNA: TGTGCCAGCAGCCTGGGACAACATTACACAGATACGCAGTATTTT.